This T cell receptor (beta chain) originates from a study of T cell repertoires in cytomegalovirus infection. As for the study in general: The study used recently identified HLA-C-restricted and well-studied HLA-B-restricted CMV epitopes. Based on public TCR beta signatures, there were indications of CMV infection and of a matching HLA type. Points from the study as a whole: HLA-C-restricted CMV clonotypes gave the most frequent clonotype in two of eight donors.

Trimming shortened V by 3 bases and J by 0 bases, and 12 bases separated the two germline ends. In germline, CDR1 is SGHVS, CDR2 FNYEAQ. CDR3 length equals 15 residues. TCRdb processed the reads anew with MiXCR; each CDR3 protein has one entry. The data show fewer than 900,000 distinct CDR3 sequences, about 28% seen once. As to this clonotype: Its antigen is unknown.

This specimen was cultured CD8+ T cells from PBMCs, taken from culture after CMV antigen stimulation. This clonotype was sampled from a human donor in good health (CMV status not recorded). Some clones in this sample may be carry-over from other donors' samples. This rearrangement joins TRBV7-6 to TRBJ2-7, with D possibly matching TRBD2 (5 bases). The CDR3 sequence is CASSFGGSSSYEQYF. DNA of the CDR3: TGTGCCAGCAGCTTCGGAGGATCTAGCTCCTACGAGCAGTACTTC.